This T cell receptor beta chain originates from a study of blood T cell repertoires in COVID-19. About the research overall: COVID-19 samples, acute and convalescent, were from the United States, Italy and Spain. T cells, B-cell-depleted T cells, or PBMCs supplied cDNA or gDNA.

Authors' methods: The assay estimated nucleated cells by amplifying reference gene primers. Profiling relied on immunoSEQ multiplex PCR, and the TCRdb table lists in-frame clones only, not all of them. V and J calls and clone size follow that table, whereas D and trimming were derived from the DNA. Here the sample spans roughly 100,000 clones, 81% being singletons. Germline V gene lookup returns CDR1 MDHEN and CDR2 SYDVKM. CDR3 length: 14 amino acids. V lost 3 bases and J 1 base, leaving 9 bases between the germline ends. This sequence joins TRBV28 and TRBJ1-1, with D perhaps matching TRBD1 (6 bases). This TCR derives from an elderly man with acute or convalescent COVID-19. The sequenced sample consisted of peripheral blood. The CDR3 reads CASSFPGANTEAFF. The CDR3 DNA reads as TGTGCCAGCAGTTTTCCAGGGGCGAACACTGAAGCTTTCTTT.